These 13 T cell receptor beta chains originate from one sample sequenced in a study of T cell responses to AZD1222 COVID-19 vaccine. TCRdb's copy holds only in-frame clones and misses some; the assay was immunoSEQ multiplex PCR. The data contain approximately 60,000 clones, 84% of them singletons. The sample in question was peripheral blood, obtained on day 0 of AZD1222 vaccination. These receptors were collected from an adult in good health.

V usage is TRBV30 and J usage is TRBJ1-2; 12 positions match TRBD1. Per the germline V gene, CDR1 is GTSNPN and CDR2 is SVGIG (reference sequence). With 8 bases clipped from V and 7 bases from J, the junction kept 11 bases outside the gene matches. The CDR3 consists of 14 residues. The CDR3 sequence is CAASAGQGAGGYTF. Written as DNA, the CDR3 is TGTGCCGCCTCCGCGGGACAGGGGGCGGGTGGCTACACCTTC.

The CDR3, as DNA: TGTGCCAGCAGCCTCCGACGGGTAAATCAGCCCCAGCATTTT. This gives the protein CASSLRRVNQPQHF. The chain recombines TRBV5-6 with TRBJ1-5; D not certain. This CDR3 spans 14 amino acids. Germline loops: CDR1 SGHDT, CDR2 YYEEEE. With 4 bases removed from V and 4 bases from J, the gap between germline ends came to 12 bases.

This clone was detected a few times. V gene TRBV6-5 combines with J gene TRBJ1-1; D is uncertain. Germline-derived CDR1 and CDR2 are MNHEY and SVGAGI. This CDR3 spans 13 amino acids. V lost 6 bases, J lost 3 bases, and 11 bases lay in between. In DNA, the CDR3 is TGTGCCAGCAGCGACACCAAGCACACTGAAGCTTTCTTT. Its translation is CASSDTKHTEAFF.

The rearrangement uses TRBV10-3 and TRBJ1-4; D not resolved. The CDR3 totals 16 residues. Per the germline V gene, CDR1 is ENHRY and CDR2 is SYGVKD. V lost 2 bases and J 0 bases, leaving 10 bases between the germline ends. CDR3 DNA sequence: TGTGCCATCAGTGAGCTGCCAGCTGCAACTAATGAAAAACTGTTTTTT. Its protein product is CAISELPAATNEKLFF.

J is TRBJ1-1 and V is TRBV18; 8 nucleotides match TRBD1. Germline trimming cut 3 bases from V and 3 bases from J; bases unmatched to any gene: 3. Germline loops: CDR1 KGHSH, CDR2 LQKENI. This CDR3 region has 14 residues. The CDR3 reads CASSPDRAHTEAFF. CDR3 coding DNA: TGTGCCAGCTCACCGGACAGGGCCCACACTGAAGCTTTCTTT.

This chain joins TRBV19 and TRBJ2-1, with 9 bases fitting TRBD1. CDR1 and CDR2 (germline): LNHDA, SQIVND (reference sequence). The CDR3 covers 14 residues. J gave up 2 bases and V 9 bases, and 5 bases lay outside the gene matches. CDR3 sequence (DNA): TGTGCCAGCACCGACAGGGGGGCCTACAATGAGCAGTTCTTC. Protein: CASTDRGAYNEQFF.

The gene calls are TRBV9 and TRBJ2-5; D gene uncertain. V was trimmed by 0 bases and J by 5 bases, leaving 17 bases between them. The germline V gene has CDR1 SGDLS and CDR2 YYNGEE. This CDR3 contains 16 residues. The CDR3 sequence is CASSVATGALGETQYF. CDR3 coding DNA: TGTGCCAGCAGCGTAGCTACGGGCGCCCTAGGGGAGACCCAGTACTTC.

This clone was picked up a small number of times. The rearrangement joins TRBV12-2 to TRBJ1-1; the table's TRBD1 call for D was not verified on the DNA. TRBV12-2 is flagged as a pseudogene. This CDR3 contains 17 residues. This CDR3 reads CASRLANAGGVHTEAFF. The CDR3 DNA follows: TGTGCAAGTCGCTTAGCGAATGCAGGGGGCGTGCACACTGAAGCTTTCTTT.

The chain uses TRBV19 and TRBJ1-5; D uncertain. CDR1 LNHDA and CDR2 SQIVND come from the germline V gene (reference sequence). Trimming removed 6 bases at V and 0 bases at J, with 9 bases between. The CDR3 has 14 residues. The CDR3 loop is CASSDTYSNQPQHF. The CDR3 DNA reads as TGTGCCAGTAGCGATACATATAGCAATCAGCCCCAGCATTTT. Looking up the rest from reference TRBV19 and TRBJ1-5 gives the full variable domain: DGGITQSPKYLFRKEGQNVTLSCEQNLNHDAMYWYRQDPGQGLRLIYYSQIVNDFQKGDIAEGYSVSREKKESFPLTVTSAQKNPTAFYLCASSDTYSNQPQHFGDGTRLSIL.

V gene TRBV6-1 combines with J gene TRBJ1-1; D unresolved. Trimming shortened V by 2 bases and J by 5 bases, and 6 bases separated the two germline ends. In germline, CDR1 is MNHNS, CDR2 SASEGT. CDR3 length: 12 residues. DNA for the CDR3: TGTGCCAGCAGTGAAATTGCGACTGAAGCTTTCTTT. Its translation is CASSEIATEAFF.

The chain carries TRBV27 and TRBJ2-3, with 9 bases that match TRBD1. Germline V CDR1 and CDR2: MNHEY, SMNVEV (reference sequence). With V trimmed by 7 bases and J by 2 bases, 10 bases remained unmatched. The CDR3 is 16 residues long. CDR3 residues: CASKVYGTGNTDTQYF. The CDR3 DNA reads TGTGCCAGCAAAGTCTATGGGACAGGGAACACAGATACGCAGTATTTT.

This clone has just one count. The chain combines TRBV7-6 with TRBJ1-5; TRBD1 matches at 11 bases. With V trimmed by 4 bases and J by 5 bases, 10 bases remained unmatched. The CDR3 has 17 amino acids. Germline V gene sequence: CDR1 SGHVS, CDR2 FNYEAQ. The CDR3 DNA follows: TGTGCCAGCAGCTCAGGGACAGGGGGTCTTGGTGATCAGCCCCAGCATTTT. Translation: CASSSGTGGLGDQPQHF.

The V call is TRBV4-3, the J call TRBJ2-5; D gene unclear. V was shortened by 3 bases and J by 1 base, with 9 bases between the two germline ends. This CDR3 is built from 14 residues. CDR1 and CDR2 (germline): LGHNA, YSLEER. The CDR3 DNA is TGCGCCAGCAGCCACAATCGACTCCAAGAGACCCAGTACTTC. Translating it yields CASSHNRLQETQYF.